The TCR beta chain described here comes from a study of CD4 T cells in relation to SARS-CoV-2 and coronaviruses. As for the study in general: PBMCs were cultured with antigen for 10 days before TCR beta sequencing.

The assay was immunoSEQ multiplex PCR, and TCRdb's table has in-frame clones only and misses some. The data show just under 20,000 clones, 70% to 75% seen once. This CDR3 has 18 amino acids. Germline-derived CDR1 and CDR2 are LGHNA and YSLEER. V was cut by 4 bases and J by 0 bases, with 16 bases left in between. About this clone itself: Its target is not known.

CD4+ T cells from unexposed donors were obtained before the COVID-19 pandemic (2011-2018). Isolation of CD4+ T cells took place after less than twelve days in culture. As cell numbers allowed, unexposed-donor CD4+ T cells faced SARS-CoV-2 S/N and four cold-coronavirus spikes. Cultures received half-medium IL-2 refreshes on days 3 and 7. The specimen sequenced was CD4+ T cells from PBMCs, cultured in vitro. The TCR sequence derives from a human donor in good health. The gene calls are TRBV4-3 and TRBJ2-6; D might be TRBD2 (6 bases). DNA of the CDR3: TGCGCCAGCAGCCGTCTAATTCGGGGGTCCTCTGGGGCCAACGTCCTGACTTTC. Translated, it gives CASSRLIRGSSGANVLTF.